The next 11 T cell receptor beta chains were all read from a single sample in a study of cytomegalovirus exposure and HLA in healthy donors. The primer mix had 60 Vbeta and 13 Jbeta primers. This table comes from immunoSEQ multiplex PCR, and its TCRdb copy is limited to in-frame clones, with some not included. The sample gives some 120,000 clones, more than 60% of which show up once; around 3.7% is in the top ten. Sequenced input: PBMCs. All receptors come from a woman in her forties in good health and CMV-seronegative.

V gene TRBV28 combines with J gene TRBJ2-4; D is undetermined. CDR3 length: 17 amino acids. Between the trimmed V and J ends, which lost 4 bases and 6 bases, there was a span of 22 bases. CDR1 is MDHEN, CDR2 SYDVKM, per germline. CDR3 in amino acids: CASSSSVNFRVPNIQYF. CDR3 DNA: TGTGCCAGCAGTTCCTCCGTAAACTTTCGGGTACCAAACATTCAGTACTTC. The complete variable domain, with remaining parts taken from reference TRBV28 and TRBJ2-4, reads DVKVTQSSRYLVKRTGEKVFLECVQDMDHENMFWYRQDPGLGLRLIYFSYDVKMKEKGDIPEGYSVSREKKERFSLILESASTNQTSMYLCASSSSVNFRVPNIQYFGAGTRLSVL.

V gene TRBV7-2 combines with J gene TRBJ1-4; 7 nucleotides agree with TRBD1. The V and J ends lost 5 bases and 10 bases, in that order; junction bases with no gene match: 10. The CDR3 loop spans 14 amino acids. From germline, CDR1 is SGHTA and CDR2 FQGNSA. The CDR3 loop reads CASSPDRSQVKLFF. CDR3 in DNA: TGTGCCAGCAGCCCGGACAGGTCTCAAGTAAAACTGTTTTTT.

The gene calls are TRBV5-1 and TRBJ1-5; TRBD1 is a possible D gene (5 bases). From germline, CDR1 is SGHRS and CDR2 YFSETQ. The V and J ends lost 4 bases and 9 bases respectively, with 20 bases between them. The CDR3 length is 15 residues. This chain's CDR3 is CASSPAGGNQGPQHF. CDR3 sequence (DNA): TGCGCCAGCAGCCCCGCGGGAGGTAACCAGGGGCCCCAGCATTTT.

The rearrangement joins TRBV19 to TRBJ2-7; TRBD2 might be the D (6 bases). Germline assignment: CDR1 LNHDA and CDR2 SQIVND (reference sequence). The V end was cut by 5 bases, the J end by 6 bases, with 11 bases between. The CDR3 loop spans 12 amino acids. CDR3 residues: CASSFRDFEQYF. The CDR3 coding sequence is TGTGCCAGTAGTTTCCGGGACTTCGAGCAGTACTTC.

This clone occurred once. The chain combines TRBV25-1 with TRBJ1-5, with a tentative D call TRBD1 (5 bases). The germline V gene has CDR1 MGHDK and CDR2 SYGVNS. V lost 3 bases and J lost 4, with 13 bases in between. The CDR3 has 15 residues. The DNA of the CDR3 is TGTGCCAGCAGTGATACAGGTGGGGGGAATCAGCCCCAGCATTTT. Its protein is CASSDTGGGNQPQHF.

The chain has TRBV9 and TRBJ1-2; D is possibly TRBD1 (6 bases). V was trimmed by 0 bases and J by 7 bases, leaving 16 bases between them. Germline CDR1 is SGDLS and CDR2 is YYNGEE. The CDR3 runs to 15 residues. The CDR3 DNA follows: TGTGCCAGCAGCGTAGATGGGCAGGGGAAGGGTGGCTACACCTTC. Protein: CASSVDGQGKGGYTF.

The V gene is TRBV19, the J gene TRBJ1-5; possibly TRBD1 for D (6 bases). This CDR3 contains 15 residues. The V end was cut by 6 bases, the J end by 2 bases, with 14 bases between. Per the germline V gene, CDR1 is LNHDA and CDR2 is SQIVND (reference sequence). The CDR3 sequence: CASRTGRFGNQPQHF. In nucleotides, the CDR3 is TGTGCCAGTAGAACAGGGAGATTTGGCAATCAGCCCCAGCATTTT.

The V call is TRBV5-1, the J call TRBJ2-3; possibly TRBD2 for D (6 bases). The CDR3 is 17 amino acids. V dropped 0 bases and J dropped 4 bases, with 18 bases sitting between them. Germline V gene sequence: CDR1 SGHRS, CDR2 YFSETQ. CDR3 bases: TGCGCCAGCAGCTTGGATGGCGGGGAGACAGCGCCAGATACGCAGTATTTT. This codes for CASSLDGGETAPDTQYF. Looking up the rest from reference TRBV5-1 and TRBJ2-3 gives the full variable domain: KAGVTQTPRYLIKTRGQQVTLSCSPISGHRSVSWYQQTPGQGLQFLFEYFSETQRNKGNFPGRFSGRQFSNSRSEMNVSTLELGDSALYLCASSLDGGETAPDTQYFGPGTRLTVL.

This clone was picked up a small number of times. This sequence joins TRBV4-2 and TRBJ1-2; D gene ambiguous. Germline lookup yields CDR1 LGHNA and CDR2 YNFKEQ. V was trimmed by 5 bases and J by 3 bases, leaving 19 bases between them. The CDR3 length is 16 residues. For the CDR3, the DNA is TGTGCCAGCAGCTTGGCCGGAGCCCACTGGGACTATGGCTACACCTTC. This encodes CASSLAGAHWDYGYTF.

This chain joins TRBV6-5 and TRBJ1-1; D is ambiguous. V was trimmed by 8 bases and J by 0 bases, leaving 10 bases between them. CDR3 length equals 13 residues. Looked up from germline, CDR1 is MNHEY and CDR2 is SVGAGI. CDR3 DNA: TGTGCCAGCCACGGTCGTTTGAACACTGAAGCTTTCTTT. Protein sequence: CASHGRLNTEAFF.

V and J are TRBV7-9 and TRBJ2-2, with TRBD2 as a possible D gene (6 bases). V was clipped by 3 bases and J by 5 bases, with 16 bases between them. Germline V gene lookup returns CDR1 SEHNR and CDR2 FQNEAQ (reference sequence). CDR3 size: 16 residues. Here the CDR3 reads CASSFPLGRETGELFF. The CDR3 bases are TGTGCCAGCAGCTTCCCCCTCGGGAGAGAGACCGGGGAGCTGTTTTTT.